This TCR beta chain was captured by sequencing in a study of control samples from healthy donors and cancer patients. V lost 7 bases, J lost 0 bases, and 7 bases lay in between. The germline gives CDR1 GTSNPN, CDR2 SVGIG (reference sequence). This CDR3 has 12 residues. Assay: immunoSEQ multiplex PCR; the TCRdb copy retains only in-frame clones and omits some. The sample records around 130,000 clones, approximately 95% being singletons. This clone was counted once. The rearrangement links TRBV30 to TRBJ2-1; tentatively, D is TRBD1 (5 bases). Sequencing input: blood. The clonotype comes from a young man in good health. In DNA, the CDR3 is TGTGCCTCCACAGGCTCCTACAATGAGCAGTTCTTC. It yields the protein CASTGSYNEQFF.